This T cell receptor beta chain was sequenced for a study of Graves' ophthalmopathy and Graves' hyperthyroidism. About the research overall: Peripheral blood sampling occurred at initial diagnosis, before any treatment.

This clonotype was picked up many times. Antigen: not known. Deletions cut 0 bases from V and 3 bases from J, with 14 bases between. The CDR3 is made up of 16 amino acids. CDR1 MNHEY and CDR2 SVGAGI come from the germline V gene. Patients were excluded if they had other autoimmune diseases or uncontrolled infections, and likewise if pregnancy or lactation applied. Whole-study findings and limits: Thyroid clonotypes that were expanded above 0.001 frequency mostly also appeared in blood.

Investigators amplified TCR beta CDR3 regions from RNA transcripts. HTBI primers were employed in first-round RT-PCR, then a second-round multiplex PCR followed. One entry per CDR3 protein, called by TCRdb with MiXCR from the multiplex PCR reads. Here the sample spans fewer than 400,000 distinct CDR3 sequences, around 16% being singletons. This receptor was obtained from a woman aged 18-35 years with Graves' ophthalmopathy. The sample consisted of peripheral blood. This sequence joins TRBV6-5 and TRBJ2-5; TRBD1 might be the D (5 bases). The CDR3 DNA is TGTGCCAGCAGTTACTCAATAGCCAGGGTGGAAGAGACCCAGTACTTC. This gives the protein CASSYSIARVEETQYF.